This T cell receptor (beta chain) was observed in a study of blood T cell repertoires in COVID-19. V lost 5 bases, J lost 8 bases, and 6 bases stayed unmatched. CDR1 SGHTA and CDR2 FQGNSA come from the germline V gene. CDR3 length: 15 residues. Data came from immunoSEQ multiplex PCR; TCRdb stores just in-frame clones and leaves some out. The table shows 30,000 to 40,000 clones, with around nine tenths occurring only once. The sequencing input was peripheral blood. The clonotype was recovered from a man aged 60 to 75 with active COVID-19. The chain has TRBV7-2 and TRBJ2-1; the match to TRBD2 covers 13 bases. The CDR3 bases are TGTGCCAGCAGCCGGGAAGGACTAGCGGGAGATGAGCAGTTCTTC. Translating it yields CASSREGLAGDEQFF. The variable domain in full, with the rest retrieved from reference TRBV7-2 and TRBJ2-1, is GAGVSQSPSNKVTEKGKDVELRCDPISGHTALYWYRQSLGQGLEFLIYFQGNSAPDKSGLPSDRFSAERTGGSVSTLTIQRTQQEDSAVYLCASSREGLAGDEQFFGPGTRLTVL.